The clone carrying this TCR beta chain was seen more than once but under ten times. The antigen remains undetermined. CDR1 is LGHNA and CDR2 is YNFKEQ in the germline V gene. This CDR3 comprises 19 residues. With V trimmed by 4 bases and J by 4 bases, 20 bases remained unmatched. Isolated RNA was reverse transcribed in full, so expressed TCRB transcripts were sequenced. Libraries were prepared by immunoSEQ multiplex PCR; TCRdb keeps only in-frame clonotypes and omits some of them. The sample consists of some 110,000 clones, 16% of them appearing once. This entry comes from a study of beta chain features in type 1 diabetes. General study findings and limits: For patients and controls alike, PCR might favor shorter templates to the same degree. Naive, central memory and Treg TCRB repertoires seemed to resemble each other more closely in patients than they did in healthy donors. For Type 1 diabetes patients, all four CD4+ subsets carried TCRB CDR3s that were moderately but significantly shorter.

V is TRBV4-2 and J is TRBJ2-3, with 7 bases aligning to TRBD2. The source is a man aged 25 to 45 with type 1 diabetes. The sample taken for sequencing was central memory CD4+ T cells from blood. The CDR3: CASSPMTSGVTGYPDTQYF. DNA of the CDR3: TGTGCCAGCAGCCCTATGACAAGCGGGGTGACCGGGTATCCAGATACGCAGTATTTT.